The 28 T cell receptor beta chains below all came from one sample that was sequenced in a study of vaccination effects on CD4 cells after COVID-19 (dated by TCRdb to 2022 to 2024). Their target antigens are unknown. Library method: the immunoSEQ multiplex PCR assay. TCRdb re-hosts the immuneACCESS table, in-frame sequences only. Its copies lack some clones; in the studies checked, an unresolved V gene accounts for under half of them, and the cause for the rest is not known. The sample table contains about 32,000 clones; only one count was recorded for 72% of them. The ten largest clones add up to 10% to 15% of the sample. The ViraFEST assay stimulated PBMC with viral peptide pools and then used TCR sequencing to identify antigen-specific CD4+ T cell clonotypes by expansion. After approximately 11 days of culture, CD4+ T cells were isolated with the EasySep CD4+ T cell isolation kit. Two doses of either the BNT162b2 or the mRNA-1273 mRNA SARS-CoV-2 vaccine were administered to participants.

This specimen consisted of CD4+ T cells from PBMCs cultured with HCoV-229E spike peptides, obtained after COVID-19 vaccination. Sample cell subset or site, as interpreted from the label and publication: HCoV-229E spike overlapping peptide pool stimulation. The source of these receptors is a human donor who received a COVID-19 vaccine.

The chain recombines TRBV5-1 with TRBJ2-5, with TRBD1 matching over 7 bases. V dropped 6 bases and J dropped 5; count of bases not matched to a gene: 10. This CDR3 has 14 residues. Looked up from germline, CDR1 is SGHRS and CDR2 is YFSETQ. The CDR3 loop reads CASTFDRVGETQYF. CDR3 bases: TGCGCCAGCACCTTCGACAGGGTAGGCGAGACCCAGTACTTC.

This chain joins TRBV9 and TRBJ1-2; TRBD1 matches 9 bases. The CDR3 runs to 13 residues. The germline V gene encodes CDR1 SGDLS and CDR2 YYNGEE. V dropped 0 bases and J dropped 8; count of bases not matched to a gene: 2. CDR3 protein: CASSVGDREGYTF. Written as DNA, the CDR3 is TGTGCCAGCAGCGTAGGGGACAGGGAAGGCTACACCTTC.

The chain has TRBV6-5 and TRBJ1-1, with D possibly being TRBD1 (6 bases). This CDR3 is built from 15 residues. Germline V CDR1 and CDR2: MNHEY, SVGAGI. Trimming shortened V by 6 bases and J by 5 bases, and 19 bases separated the two germline ends. CDR3 sequence: CASRALYGGQTEAFF. CDR3 DNA sequence: TGTGCCAGCAGGGCTTTATATGGGGGGCAGACTGAAGCTTTCTTT.

Judged by abundance, this clone is medium-sized. This chain joins TRBV7-7 and TRBJ2-2; TRBD2 is a possible D gene (6 bases). The CDR3 sequence is 16 residues long. Trimming cost V 5 bases and J 1 base, with 14 bases left between them. The V gene's germline CDR1 is SSHAT and CDR2 FNYEAQ (reference sequence). CDR3 residues: CASSPGRLVNTGELFF. CDR3 bases: TGTGCCAGCAGCCCGGGTAGACTAGTGAACACCGGGGAGCTGTTTTTT.

The chain links TRBV4-1 to TRBJ1-2; no reliable D call. Between the trimmed V and J ends, which lost 0 bases and 7 bases, there was a span of 21 bases. CDR1 MGHRA and CDR2 YSYEKL come from the germline V gene. This CDR3 is 17 amino acids long. The CDR3 nucleotides read TGCGCCAGCAGCCAAGAAGTGGCCGTTTTGCGGGTTGGTGGCTACACCTTC. Its translation: CASSQEVAVLRVGGYTF.

The chain combines TRBV5-1 with TRBJ1-2, with D possibly being TRBD1 (6 bases). Trimming took off 0 bases at V and 8 bases at J, with 11 bases between the two ends. The CDR3 covers 13 residues. From germline, CDR1 is SGHRS and CDR2 YFSETQ. The CDR3 DNA reads TGCGCCAGCAGCTTGGAAGGGGGGCGAGGCTACACCTTC. As protein: CASSLEGGRGYTF.

This clone was observed a few times. The chain has TRBV7-2 and TRBJ2-1, with 11 positions matching TRBD1. The CDR3 has 15 amino acids. Germline trimming cut 6 bases from V and 7 bases from J; bases unmatched to any gene: 8. Germline CDR1 and CDR2: SGHTA and FQGNSA. The CDR3 here is CASREDRGPLNEQFF. The CDR3 DNA is TGTGCCAGCAGAGAGGACAGGGGGCCTTTGAATGAGCAGTTCTTC.

The chain joins TRBV3-1 (or the pseudogene TRBV3-2) to TRBJ2-6; weak D call: TRBD1 (6 bases). The CDR3 contains 16 residues. Germline lookup yields CDR1 LGHDT and CDR2 YNNKEL (reference sequence). The ends were cut back, 4 bases at V and 2 bases at J, with 12 bases in the middle. In DNA form, the CDR3 reads TGTGCCAGCAGCCGACCCCAGGGGACTGGGGCCAACGTCCTGACTTTC. It codes for CASSRPQGTGANVLTF.

As regards this clone: Other DNA sequences from this sample encode an identical CDR3 as well. CDR3 in DNA: TGTGCCATCATGCCCTCAGGCGGCGGTTACAATGAGCAGTTCTTC. Translating it yields CAIMPSGGGYNEQFF. This sequence joins TRBV10-3 and TRBJ2-1; D unresolved. This CDR3 region has 15 residues. Per the germline V gene, CDR1 is ENHRY and CDR2 is SYGVKD. Trimming cost V 7 bases and J 4 bases, with 17 bases left between them.

This chain uses TRBV4-1 with TRBJ2-1, with a weak D call TRBD2 (6 bases). Germline V gives CDR1 MGHRA, CDR2 YSYEKL. The ends were cut back, 0 bases at V and 10 bases at J, with 13 bases in the middle. The length of the CDR3 is 14 residues. The CDR3 nucleotides read TGCGCCAGCAGCCAAGATTTTCCCGGGAGCGAGCAGTTCTTC. Protein: CASSQDFPGSEQFF.

The chain uses TRBV18 and TRBJ2-1, with D perhaps TRBD1 (7 bases). V was pared by 3 bases and J by 6 bases, with 12 bases between. The CDR3 has 14 amino acids. Looked up from germline, CDR1 is KGHSH and CDR2 is LQKENI. The CDR3 loop is CASSPDRRGNEQFF. Here the CDR3 DNA reads TGTGCCAGCTCACCGGACAGGAGGGGCAATGAGCAGTTCTTC.

This chain joins TRBV2 and TRBJ1-2, with D unresolved. Germline V gene lookup returns CDR1 SNHLY and CDR2 FYNNEI. The CDR3 loop spans 13 amino acids. V was pared by 2 bases and J by 3 bases, with 7 bases between. CDR3 in DNA: TGTGCCAGCAGTGAATTTAGGGACTATGGCTACACCTTC. Protein: CASSEFRDYGYTF.

There are a few counts of this clone. The genes are TRBV19 and TRBJ1-2; TRBD1 matches 9 bases. This CDR3 contains 14 residues. Germline V gene sequence: CDR1 LNHDA, CDR2 SQIVND (reference sequence). Losses at the gene ends were 6 bases for V and 3 bases for J; bases not matched to a gene: 5. CDR3 nucleotide sequence: TGTGCCAGTAGAGACCGGACAGGGGACTATGGCTACACCTTC. Residues: CASRDRTGDYGYTF. Using reference TRBV19 and TRBJ1-2 for the parts outside the CDR3, the full variable domain is DGGITQSPKYLFRKEGQNVTLSCEQNLNHDAMYWYRQDPGQGLRLIYYSQIVNDFQKGDIAEGYSVSREKKESFPLTVTSAQKNPTAFYLCASRDRTGDYGYTFGSGTRLTVV.

CDR3 protein: CATSRDLGRSNTEAFF. The CDR3 nucleotides are TGTGCCACCAGCAGAGATTTGGGCCGATCGAACACTGAAGCTTTCTTT. This chain uses TRBV15 with TRBJ1-1; D uncertain. Deletions cut 0 bases from V and 1 base from J, with 12 bases between. The CDR3 loop spans 16 amino acids. CDR1 and CDR2 (germline): LNHNV, YYDKDF (reference sequence).

The chain couples TRBV20-1 to TRBJ1-2, with a possible D match to TRBD1 (5 bases). This CDR3 has 15 amino acids. The V and J ends lost 3 bases and 6 bases respectively, with 20 bases between them. Germline V gives CDR1 DFQATT, CDR2 SNEGSKA (reference sequence). CDR3 nucleotide sequence: TGCAGTGCTAGTACGGGGGATTATGGTGTTGATGGCTACACCTTC. Protein: CSASTGDYGVDGYTF.

The chain employs TRBV3-1 (or the pseudogene TRBV3-2) and TRBJ2-4; D not certain. The CDR3 covers 17 residues. Germline V gene sequence: CDR1 LGHDT, CDR2 YNNKEL (reference sequence). Trimming cost V 1 base and J 0 bases, with 13 bases left between them. The CDR3 reads CASSQADSILAKNIQYF. CDR3 in DNA: TGTGCCAGCAGCCAAGCAGATTCTATACTAGCCAAAAACATTCAGTACTTC.

The chain couples TRBV5-1 to TRBJ2-1; 8 bases line up with TRBD2. The CDR3 contains 16 residues. V lost 1 base to trimming and J lost 2 bases; unmatched junction nucleotides: 5. CDR1 and CDR2 (germline): SGHRS, YFSETQ. CDR3 loop: CASSLWSGGTYNEQFF. In DNA, the CDR3 is TGCGCCAGCAGCTTGTGGTCGGGAGGGACCTACAATGAGCAGTTCTTC.

This clone was recorded a few times. V is TRBV6-1 and J is TRBJ1-2, with D possibly being TRBD1 (5 bases). The CDR3 spans 14 residues. Trimming removed 2 bases from V and 8 bases from J, with 15 bases in between. In germline, CDR1 is MNHNS, CDR2 SASEGT. CDR3 region: CASSESGPSLGYTF. CDR3 DNA sequence: TGTGCCAGCAGTGAATCAGGGCCGAGTCTGGGCTACACCTTC.

The chain employs TRBV29-1 and TRBJ2-7, with D possibly TRBD1 on 6 matching bases. V lost 5 bases and J 2 bases, leaving 16 bases between the germline ends. The germline CDR1 and CDR2 sequences are SQVTM and ANQGSEA. The CDR3 is 14 amino acids. CDR3 nucleotide sequence: TGCAGCGTTATTGGCGCGAGGGGGACCTACGAGCAGTACTTC. This codes for CSVIGARGTYEQYF.

The rearrangement links TRBV18 to TRBJ1-1; D is unclear. V was shortened by 1 base and J by 5 bases, with 8 bases between the two germline ends. The germline V gene has CDR1 KGHSH and CDR2 LQKENI. This CDR3 is 13 amino acids long. The CDR3 sequence: CASSPQGTTEAFF. CDR3 nucleotides: TGTGCCAGCTCACCACAGGGCACGACTGAAGCTTTCTTT.

This clone came up once. This chain joins TRBV5-1 and TRBJ1-5, with D possibly being TRBD1 (6 bases). This CDR3 spans 15 amino acids. Germline CDR1 reads SGHRS; CDR2 reads YFSETQ. With 0 bases removed from V and 6 bases from J, the gap between germline ends came to 13 bases. CDR3 protein: CASSLAGGAGQPQHF. The DNA of the CDR3 is TGCGCCAGCAGCTTGGCCGGGGGCGCAGGTCAGCCCCAGCATTTT.

This clone has just one count. The chain has TRBV7-6 and TRBJ2-1; D remains unclear. Trimming left V 3 bases short and J 1 base short, with 13 bases between. This CDR3 comprises 16 residues. Germline V gives CDR1 SGHVS, CDR2 FNYEAQ. The CDR3 sequence is CASSFRGLRSYNEQFF. In nucleotides, the CDR3 is TGTGCCAGCAGCTTTCGCGGTCTCCGATCCTACAATGAGCAGTTCTTC.

This sequence joins TRBV9 and TRBJ1-1; TRBD1 matches at 7 bases. V lost 0 bases to trimming and J lost 11 bases; unmatched junction nucleotides: 4. CDR1 SGDLS and CDR2 YYNGEE come from the germline V gene. The CDR3 sequence is 12 residues long. DNA for the CDR3: TGTGCCAGCAGCGTAGTCAGGGGGGGGGCTTTCTTT. It codes for CASSVVRGGAFF.

This chain joins TRBV12-2 and TRBJ2-7; the D segment call TRBD2 is taken from the table without a DNA check. TRBV12-2 is a recognized pseudogene. The CDR3 is 16 amino acids. The DNA for the CDR3 is TGTGCAAGTCGCTGCGGGACTAGCGGGAGCTTATACGAGCAGTACTTC. The encoded protein is CASRCGTSGSLYEQYF.

This clone was detected once. The chain has TRBV29-1 and TRBJ1-5; 8 bases fit TRBD1. Germline CDR1 is SQVTM and CDR2 is ANQGSEA. Trimming cost V 6 bases and J 6 bases; bases outside gene matches: 13. The CDR3 runs 15 residues. The CDR3 nucleotides read TGCAGCGTAACCAATCCGGACAGGGTAAGTCAGCCCCAGCATTTT. This gives the protein CSVTNPDRVSQPQHF.

The chain joins TRBV11-2 to TRBJ2-3, with 12 bases fitting TRBD2. CDR1 and CDR2 (germline): SGHAT, FQNNGV. The V gene end was trimmed by 0 bases and the J gene end by 7 bases; junction bases not matched to a gene: 5. The CDR3 has 16 residues. In DNA, the CDR3 is TGTGCCAGCAGCTTAGAGACTAGCGGGAGTTATAATACGCAGTATTTT. Its translation: CASSLETSGSYNTQYF. Full variable domain (outside the CDR3, taken from reference TRBV11-2 and TRBJ2-3): EAGVAQSPRYKIIEKRQSVAFWCNPISGHATLYWYQQILGQGPKLLIQFQNNGVVDDSQLPKDRFSAERLKGVDSTLKIQPAKLEDSAVYLCASSLETSGSYNTQYFGPGTRLTVL.

J is TRBJ1-1 and V is TRBV18; perhaps TRBD1 as D (6 bases). Trimming stripped 3 bases from V and 3 bases from J, with 17 bases between. The CDR3 loop spans 16 amino acids. In germline, CDR1 is KGHSH, CDR2 LQKENI. CDR3 sequence reads: CASSPLLGGTDTEAFF. CDR3 coding DNA: TGTGCCAGCTCACCGCTACTAGGGGGAACCGACACTGAAGCTTTCTTT.

This clone was observed a few times. V usage is TRBV6-2 or TRBV6-3 and J usage is TRBJ2-1; D is perhaps TRBD2 (6 bases). Germline loops: CDR1 MNHEY, CDR2 SVGEGT. This CDR3 has 17 residues. V gave up 5 bases and J gave up 6 bases, with 23 bases separating them. The CDR3, as DNA: TGTGCCAGCAGTCCACCTCCCACCGGGAGACCTGGCAATGAGCAGTTCTTC. Its translation: CASSPPPTGRPGNEQFF.